These 17 T cell receptor beta chains originate from one sample sequenced in a study of blood T cell repertoires in COVID-19. Profiling relied on immunoSEQ multiplex PCR, and the TCRdb table lists in-frame clones only, not all of them. This table has fewer than 250,000 clones, more than 75% appearing once. Sequenced input: peripheral blood. These receptors were taken from a man in his forties with acute or convalescent COVID-19.

The chain is built from TRBV4-1 and TRBJ2-5, with 13 bases that match TRBD2. The CDR3 runs 15 residues. J was trimmed by 5 bases and V by 6 bases; bases with no gene match: 6. Germline V gives CDR1 MGHRA, CDR2 YSYEKL. The CDR3 protein is CASSQTSGGPETQYF. The CDR3 coding sequence is TGCGCCAGCAGTCAGACTAGCGGGGGGCCGGAGACCCAGTACTTC.

The chain recombines TRBV2 with TRBJ2-7, with TRBD1 as a possible D gene (6 bases). CDR1 and CDR2 from the germline V gene are SNHLY and FYNNEI. Trimming took 7 bases from V and 3 from J, leaving 16 bases between them. This CDR3 spans 14 amino acids. The CDR3 region is CASTRQDGLYEQYF. DNA for the CDR3: TGTGCCAGCACCCGACAGGATGGGCTCTACGAGCAGTACTTC.

The gene calls are TRBV3-1 (or the pseudogene TRBV3-2) and TRBJ2-5, with D possibly matching TRBD2 (6 bases). The CDR3 contains 14 residues. CDR1 LGHDT and CDR2 YNNKEL come from the germline V gene (reference sequence). The ends were cut back, 1 base at V and 0 bases at J, with 6 bases in the middle. CDR3 DNA: TGTGCCAGCAGCCAAGCTAGCGACCAAGAGACCCAGTACTTC. Its protein is CASSQASDQETQYF.

V usage is TRBV28 and J usage is TRBJ2-1; TRBD1 might be the D (5 bases). Germline V gene lookup returns CDR1 MDHEN and CDR2 SYDVKM. Deletions cut 5 bases from V and 7 bases from J, with 18 bases between. The CDR3 runs to 15 residues. The CDR3 reads CASSQTYPTENEQFF. In DNA form, the CDR3 reads TGTGCCAGCAGTCAGACGTACCCGACAGAAAATGAGCAGTTCTTC.

Comment on this clone: An end of the junction differs from the germline gene, which may be a read error. The chain joins TRBV5-1 to TRBJ1-6; 9 nucleotides agree with TRBD1. This CDR3 comprises 14 residues. Germline loops: CDR1 SGHRS, CDR2 YFSETQ. The DNA for the CDR3 is TGCGCCAGCAGGTTGGGACAGGGAGATTCACCCCTCCACTTT. It translates to CASRLGQGDSPLHF.

This clone was found once. V gene TRBV2 combines with J gene TRBJ1-2, with TRBD1 as a possible D gene (5 bases). Germline CDR1 and CDR2: SNHLY and FYNNEI. The CDR3 length is 13 residues. Deletions cut 7 bases from V and 6 bases from J, with 15 bases between. The CDR3 DNA sequence: TGTGCCAGCACCCTGAGGGGAGGAGATGGCTACACCTTC. This sequence encodes CASTLRGGDGYTF.

This clone was detected only once. The gene calls are TRBV29-1 and TRBJ2-3, with D possibly being TRBD1 (6 bases). The V end was cut by 7 bases, the J end by 1 base, with 15 bases between. Looked up from germline, CDR1 is SQVTM and CDR2 is ANQGSEA. There are 14 residues in the CDR3. This chain's CDR3 is CSDWSAGGTDTQYF. CDR3 nucleotide sequence: TGCAGCGACTGGTCGGCAGGGGGCACAGATACGCAGTATTTT.

The genes are TRBV4-2 and TRBJ2-7; 8 positions match TRBD2. The germline CDR1 and CDR2 sequences are LGHNA and YNFKEQ. V lost 1 base to trimming and J lost 0 bases; unmatched junction nucleotides: 5. The CDR3 runs 16 residues. In DNA, the CDR3 is TGTGCCAGCAGCCAAGCGAACAGCGGGAGCTCCTACGAGCAGTACTTC. It encodes CASSQANSGSSYEQYF.

The CDR3 is CASSLAPAGGPGTDTQYF. CDR3 DNA: TGCGCCAGCAGCTTGGCGCCAGCGGGGGGGCCCGGCACAGATACGCAGTATTTT. The chain recombines TRBV5-1 with TRBJ2-3; TRBD2 aligns across 10 bases. J lost 1 base, V lost 0 bases, and 8 bases had no gene match. The CDR3 has 18 residues. From germline, CDR1 is SGHRS and CDR2 YFSETQ.

The V call is TRBV4-1, the J call TRBJ2-5; 12 bases fit TRBD2. With V trimmed by 0 bases and J by 2 bases, 7 bases remained unmatched. The CDR3 has 18 amino acids. The germline V gene has CDR1 MGHRA and CDR2 YSYEKL. The CDR3 coding sequence is TGCGCCAGCAGCCAAGATAGCACTAGCGGGGGGTGGCAAGAGACCCAGTACTTC. As protein: CASSQDSTSGGWQETQYF.

The V gene is TRBV5-5, the J gene TRBJ1-5, with D unclear. Germline V CDR1 and CDR2: SGHKS, YYEKEE (reference sequence). The ends were cut back, 5 bases at V and 0 bases at J, with 12 bases in the middle. This CDR3 contains 15 residues. DNA for the CDR3: TGTGCCAGCAGGGCAGAACCTTATAGCAATCAGCCCCAGCATTTT. It yields the protein CASRAEPYSNQPQHF.

This chain uses TRBV5-4 with TRBJ1-3; 8 bases are a match to TRBD1. The CDR3 runs 16 residues. J lost 1 base, V lost 3 bases, and 6 bases had no gene match. Germline CDR1 and CDR2: SGHNT and YYREEE (reference sequence). The CDR3 is CASSWQGAHSGNTIYF. DNA of the CDR3: TGTGCCAGCAGCTGGCAGGGGGCGCATTCTGGAAACACCATATATTTT.

The chain is built from TRBV5-6 and TRBJ1-1; D not certain. Per germline, CDR1 SGHDT and CDR2 YYEEEE. V gave up 0 bases and J gave up 1 base, with 13 bases separating them. CDR3 length equals 16 residues. The chain's CDR3 is CASSLVSGKGNTEAFF. The DNA for the CDR3 is TGTGCCAGCAGCTTGGTTTCGGGAAAAGGGAACACTGAAGCTTTCTTT.

The DNA of the CDR3 is TGCAGTGTTAGTGTGGGGGGGGCGGCCCAGTACTTC. Encoded protein: CSVSVGGAAQYF. This sequence joins TRBV20-1 and TRBJ2-5; a possible D gene is TRBD2 (7 bases). The germline V gene has CDR1 DFQATT and CDR2 SNEGSKA (reference sequence). The CDR3 is made up of 12 amino acids. Trimming took off 7 bases at V and 9 bases at J, with 18 bases between the two ends.

This clone came up a few times. Here the CDR3 reads CAVRKSSYNEQFF. In DNA, the CDR3 is TGTGCCGTGCGGAAATCCTCCTACAATGAGCAGTTCTTC. The chain uses TRBV10-3 and TRBJ2-1; D unresolved. Trimming took 11 bases from V and 0 from J, leaving 11 bases between them. Germline lookup yields CDR1 ENHRY and CDR2 SYGVKD. This CDR3 is built from 13 residues.

This chain connects TRBV5-1 to TRBJ1-1; D is uncertain. The CDR3 length is 13 residues. CDR1 SGHRS and CDR2 YFSETQ come from the germline V gene. Trimming removed 5 bases at V and 1 base at J, with 9 bases between. CDR3 bases: TGCGCCAGCAGGGTACTAGAGAACACTGAAGCTTTCTTT. Amino acids: CASRVLENTEAFF. The full variable domain, completed using reference TRBV5-1 and TRBJ1-1, is KAGVTQTPRYLIKTRGQQVTLSCSPISGHRSVSWYQQTPGQGLQFLFEYFSETQRNKGNFPGRFSGRQFSNSRSEMNVSTLELGDSALYLCASRVLENTEAFFGQGTRLTVV.

V usage is TRBV7-2 and J usage is TRBJ2-1; D may be TRBD2 (6 bases). CDR3 length: 17 amino acids. Germline V lookup: CDR1 SGHTA, CDR2 FQGNSA. The V end was cut by 4 bases, the J end by 0 bases, with 16 bases between. The CDR3 coding sequence is TGTGCCAGCAGCTCCAGGTGGCGGGGAAGCTCCTACAATGAGCAGTTCTTC. Amino acid sequence: CASSSRWRGSSYNEQFF.